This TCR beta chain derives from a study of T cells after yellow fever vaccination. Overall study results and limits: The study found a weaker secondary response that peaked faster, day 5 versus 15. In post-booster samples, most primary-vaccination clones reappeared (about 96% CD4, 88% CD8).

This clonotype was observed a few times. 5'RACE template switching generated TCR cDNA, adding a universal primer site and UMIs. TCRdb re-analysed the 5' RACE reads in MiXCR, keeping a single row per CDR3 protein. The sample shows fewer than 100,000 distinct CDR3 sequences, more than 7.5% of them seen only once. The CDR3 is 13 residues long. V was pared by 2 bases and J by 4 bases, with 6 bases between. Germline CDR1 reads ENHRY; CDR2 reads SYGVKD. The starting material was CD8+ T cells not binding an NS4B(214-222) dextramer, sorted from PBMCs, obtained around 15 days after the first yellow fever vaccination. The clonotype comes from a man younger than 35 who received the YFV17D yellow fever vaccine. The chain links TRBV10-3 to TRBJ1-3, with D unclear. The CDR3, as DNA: TGTGCCATCAGTGAGCGGGCGGGAAACACCATATATTTT. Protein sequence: CAISERAGNTIYF.